The 5 T cell receptor beta chains reported below all come from one sample, sequenced in a study of T cells in Graves' hyperthyroidism and ophthalmopathy. The TCR beta CDR3 regions underwent amplification using RNA transcripts as the source. The primer set for the first-round RT-PCR of the TCR CDR3 was HTBI. TCRdb processed the multiplex PCR reads anew with MiXCR; each CDR3 protein has one entry. Of fewer than 250,000 distinct CDR3 sequences in the sample, over 15% were seen once. Sequencing was done on a sample of blood. These TCRs come from a woman under 30 with Graves' ophthalmopathy.

This clonotype was seen ten or more times. Written as DNA, the CDR3 is TGTGCCACCAGCAAGGACATTACAGATGAGCAGTTCTTC. It yields the protein CATSKDITDEQFF. The rearrangement links TRBV15 to TRBJ2-1; maybe TRBD1 (5 bases). The CDR3 extends over 13 amino acids. Germline V gene lookup returns CDR1 LNHNV and CDR2 YYDKDF (reference sequence). Trimming took 4 bases from V and 8 from J, leaving 12 bases between them.

There are many counts of this clonotype. This chain uses TRBV12-3 or TRBV12-4 with TRBJ2-5; 10 bases map to TRBD2. Unmatched junction bases numbered 5, after V lost 5 bases and J lost 2 bases. The CDR3 is 15 amino acids. The CDR3 loop is CASSPGTSVQETQYF. The CDR3 DNA follows: TGTGCCAGCAGTCCCGGGACTAGCGTGCAAGAGACCCAGTACTTC.

This clonotype was recorded many times. The gene calls are TRBV18 and TRBJ1-1, with D unresolved. This CDR3 is 13 amino acids long. The germline V gene encodes CDR1 KGHSH and CDR2 LQKENI. The V and J ends lost 0 bases and 8 bases respectively, with 10 bases between them. The CDR3 here is CASSPPRVPEAFF. The CDR3 coding sequence is TGTGCCAGCTCACCACCTAGGGTCCCCGAAGCTTTCTTT.

This rearrangement joins TRBV19 to TRBJ2-3; D is possibly TRBD1 (5 bases). CDR3 length equals 14 residues. V was cut by 4 bases and J by 4 bases, with 12 bases left in between. Germline loops: CDR1 LNHDA, CDR2 SQIVND (reference sequence). CDR3 bases: TGTGCCAGTAGTAGTGGACATTCCGCAGATACGCAGTATTTT. It translates to CASSSGHSADTQYF.

This clonotype was observed many times. The chain has TRBV4-1 and TRBJ1-4, with 8 positions matching TRBD1. Germline V gene sequence: CDR1 MGHRA, CDR2 YSYEKL. V was pared by 1 base and J by 7 bases, with 2 bases of the junction left unmatched. The CDR3 covers 14 residues. The CDR3, as DNA: TGCGCCAGCAGCCAAGGGACAGGGATTGAAAAACTGTTTTTT. Its translation: CASSQGTGIEKLFF.